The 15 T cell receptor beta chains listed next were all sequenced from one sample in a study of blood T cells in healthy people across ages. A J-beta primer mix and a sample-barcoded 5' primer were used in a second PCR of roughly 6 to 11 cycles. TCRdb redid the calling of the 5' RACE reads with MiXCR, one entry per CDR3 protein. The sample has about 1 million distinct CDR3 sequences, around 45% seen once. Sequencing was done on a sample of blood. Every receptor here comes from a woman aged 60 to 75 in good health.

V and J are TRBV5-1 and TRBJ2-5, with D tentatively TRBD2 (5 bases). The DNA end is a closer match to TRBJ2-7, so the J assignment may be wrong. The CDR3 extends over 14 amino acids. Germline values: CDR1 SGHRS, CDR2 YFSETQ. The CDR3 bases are TGCGCCAGCAGCTTGGGGTCCCGAGAGGGCGAGCAGTACTTC. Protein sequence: CASSLGSREGEQYF.

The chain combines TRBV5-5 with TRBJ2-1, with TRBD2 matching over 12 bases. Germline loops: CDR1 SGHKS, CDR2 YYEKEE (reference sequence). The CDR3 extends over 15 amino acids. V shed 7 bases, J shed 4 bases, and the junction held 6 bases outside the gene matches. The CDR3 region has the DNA TGTGCCAGCTTACGGACTAGCGGGACATACAATGAGCAGTTCTTC. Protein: CASLRTSGTYNEQFF.

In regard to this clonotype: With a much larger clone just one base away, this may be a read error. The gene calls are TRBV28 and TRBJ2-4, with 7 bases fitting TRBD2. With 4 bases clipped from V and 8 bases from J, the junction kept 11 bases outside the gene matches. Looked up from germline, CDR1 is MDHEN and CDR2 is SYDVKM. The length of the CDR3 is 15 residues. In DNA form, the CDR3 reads TGTGCCAGCAGTTCCCCCCAACGCGGGGGTGACATTCAGTACTTC. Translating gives CASSSPQRGGDIQYF.

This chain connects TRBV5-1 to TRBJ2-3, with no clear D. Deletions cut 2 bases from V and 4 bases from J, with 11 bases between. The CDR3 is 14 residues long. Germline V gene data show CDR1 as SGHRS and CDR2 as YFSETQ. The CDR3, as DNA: TGCGCCAGCAGCTTCGACCAAGGACCAGATACGCAGTATTTT. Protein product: CASSFDQGPDTQYF.

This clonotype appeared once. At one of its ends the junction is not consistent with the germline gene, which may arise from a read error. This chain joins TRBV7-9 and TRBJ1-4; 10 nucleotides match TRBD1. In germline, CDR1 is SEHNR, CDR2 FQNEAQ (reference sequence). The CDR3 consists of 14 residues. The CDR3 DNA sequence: TGTGCCAGCAGCCGGGGACAGGGGAATGGAAAACTGTTTTTT. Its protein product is CASSRGQGNGKLFF.

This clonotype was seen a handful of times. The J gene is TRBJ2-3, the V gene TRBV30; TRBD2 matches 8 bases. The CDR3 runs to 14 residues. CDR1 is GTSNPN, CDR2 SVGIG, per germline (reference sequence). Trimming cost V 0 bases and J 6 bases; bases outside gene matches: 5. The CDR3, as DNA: TGTGCCTGGAGTGTTGCGGGAGGAGCGGATACGCAGTATTTT. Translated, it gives CAWSVAGGADTQYF.

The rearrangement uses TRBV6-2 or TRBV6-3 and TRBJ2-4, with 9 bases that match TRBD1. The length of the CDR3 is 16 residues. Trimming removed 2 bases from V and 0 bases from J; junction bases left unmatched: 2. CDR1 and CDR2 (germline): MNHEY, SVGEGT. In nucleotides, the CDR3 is TGTGCCAGCAGTTACCGGACAGGGGTAGCCAAAAACATTCAGTACTTC. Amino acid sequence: CASSYRTGVAKNIQYF.

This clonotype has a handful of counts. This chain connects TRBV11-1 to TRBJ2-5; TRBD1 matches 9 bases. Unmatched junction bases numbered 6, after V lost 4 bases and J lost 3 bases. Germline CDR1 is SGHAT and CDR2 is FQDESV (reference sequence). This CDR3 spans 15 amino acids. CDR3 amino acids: CASSSGTGWEETQYF. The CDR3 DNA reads TGTGCCAGCAGCTCCGGGACAGGGTGGGAAGAGACCCAGTACTTC.

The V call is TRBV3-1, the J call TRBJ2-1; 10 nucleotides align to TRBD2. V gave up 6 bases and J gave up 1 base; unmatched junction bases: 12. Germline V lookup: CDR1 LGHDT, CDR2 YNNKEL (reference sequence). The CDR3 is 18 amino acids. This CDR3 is CASRGLGLAGESYNEQFF. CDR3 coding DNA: TGTGCCAGCAGGGGCCTGGGGCTAGCGGGAGAGTCCTACAATGAGCAGTTCTTC.

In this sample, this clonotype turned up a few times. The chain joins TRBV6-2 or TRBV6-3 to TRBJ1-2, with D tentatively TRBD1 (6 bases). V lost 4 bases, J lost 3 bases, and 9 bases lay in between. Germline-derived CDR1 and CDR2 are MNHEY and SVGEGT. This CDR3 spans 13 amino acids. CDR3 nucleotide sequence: TGTGCCAGCAGTTTCAGGACAGACTATGGCTACACCTTC. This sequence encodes CASSFRTDYGYTF.

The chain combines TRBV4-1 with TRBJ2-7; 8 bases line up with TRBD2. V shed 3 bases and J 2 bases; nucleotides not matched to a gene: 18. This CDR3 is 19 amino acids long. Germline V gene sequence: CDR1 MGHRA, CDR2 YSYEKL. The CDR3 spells CASSHPRRREGLETYEQYF. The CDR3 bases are TGCGCCAGCAGCCACCCGAGGCGACGGGAGGGCCTAGAAACCTACGAGCAGTACTTC.

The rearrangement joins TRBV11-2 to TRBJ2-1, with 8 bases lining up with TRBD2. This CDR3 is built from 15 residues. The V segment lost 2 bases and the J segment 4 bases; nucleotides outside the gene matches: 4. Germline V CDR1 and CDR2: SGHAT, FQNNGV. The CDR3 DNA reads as TGTGCCAGCAGCTTATCGGCTAGCGGGTACAATGAGCAGTTCTTC. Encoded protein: CASSLSASGYNEQFF. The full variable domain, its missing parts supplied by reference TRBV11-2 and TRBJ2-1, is EAGVAQSPRYKIIEKRQSVAFWCNPISGHATLYWYQQILGQGPKLLIQFQNNGVVDDSQLPKDRFSAERLKGVDSTLKIQPAKLEDSAVYLCASSLSASGYNEQFFGPGTRLTVL.

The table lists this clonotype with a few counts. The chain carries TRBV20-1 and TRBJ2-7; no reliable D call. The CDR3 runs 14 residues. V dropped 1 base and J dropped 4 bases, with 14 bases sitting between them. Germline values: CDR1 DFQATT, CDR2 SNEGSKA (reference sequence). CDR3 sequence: CSARVRAARYEQYF. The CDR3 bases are TGCAGTGCTAGAGTACGGGCGGCGCGGTACGAGCAGTACTTC.

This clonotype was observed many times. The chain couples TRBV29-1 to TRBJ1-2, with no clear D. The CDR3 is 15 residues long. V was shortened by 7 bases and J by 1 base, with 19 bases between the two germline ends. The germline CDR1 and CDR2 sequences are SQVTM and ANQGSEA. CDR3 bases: TGCAGCGCCCTGGCCGGGGAGGGTAATAACTATGGCTACACCTTC. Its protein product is CSALAGEGNNYGYTF.

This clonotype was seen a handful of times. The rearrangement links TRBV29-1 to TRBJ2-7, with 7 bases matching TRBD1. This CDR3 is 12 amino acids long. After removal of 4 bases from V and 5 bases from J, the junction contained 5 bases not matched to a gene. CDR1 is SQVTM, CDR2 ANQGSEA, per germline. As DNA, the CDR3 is TGCAGCGTTGGAACAGGGGCGCACGAGCAGTACTTC. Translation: CSVGTGAHEQYF.